The 32 T cell receptor beta chains below all came from one sample that was sequenced in a study of cytomegalovirus exposure and HLA in healthy donors. In the PCR, 60 Vbeta and 13 Jbeta primers were used. Libraries were prepared by immunoSEQ multiplex PCR; TCRdb keeps only in-frame clonotypes and omits some of them. The data contain 60,000 to 95,000 clones, around 80% of them seen just once; the ten biggest clones take up 15% to 20%. Source material: PBMCs. The source of these receptors is a man in his 70s in good health and CMV-seropositive.

This clone has a handful of counts. The chain employs TRBV7-9 and TRBJ1-6; unclear D gene. Trimming left V 5 bases short and J 5 bases short, with 4 bases between. The CDR3 has 12 residues. Per the germline V gene, CDR1 is SEHNR and CDR2 is FQNEAQ (reference sequence). The CDR3 region is CASSQNNSPLHF. The CDR3 bases are TGTGCCAGCAGCCAAAATAATTCACCCCTCCACTTT.

In this sample, this clone turned up once. The gene calls are TRBV6-6 and TRBJ2-6; D is uncertain. Trimming removed 6 bases from V and 0 bases from J, with 9 bases in between. This CDR3 has 15 residues. Germline V gene data show CDR1 as MNHNY and CDR2 as SVGAGI (reference sequence). CDR3 coding DNA: TGTGCCAGCAGCCCCGTCGGCTCTGGGGCCAACGTCCTGACTTTC. This gives the protein CASSPVGSGANVLTF.

This rearrangement joins TRBV25-1 to TRBJ1-1; 12 positions match TRBD1. Trimming cost V 8 bases and J 6 bases; bases outside gene matches: 7. From germline, CDR1 is MGHDK and CDR2 SYGVNS. The CDR3 is made up of 14 amino acids. CDR3 sequence reads: CASWSGQGAAEAFF. CDR3 in DNA: TGTGCCAGCTGGTCGGGACAGGGGGCCGCTGAAGCTTTCTTT.

V gene TRBV7-2 combines with J gene TRBJ2-1; TRBD1 agrees at 8 bases. Germline V lookup: CDR1 SGHTA, CDR2 FQGNSA. CDR3 length: 15 amino acids. The J segment lost 3 bases and the V segment lost 5 bases, leaving 6 bases of the junction unmatched. The DNA for the CDR3 is TGTGCCAGCAGCCTAGGACAGGGCGGCTACAATGAGCAGTTCTTC. It codes for CASSLGQGGYNEQFF.

The chain uses TRBV9 and TRBJ1-1; 7 positions agree with TRBD1. This CDR3 is 12 amino acids long. J lost 8 bases, V lost 4 bases, and 5 bases had no gene match. Germline V gene data show CDR1 as SGDLS and CDR2 as YYNGEE. Here the CDR3 DNA reads TGTGCCAGCAGCCCCTCGACAGGGGAAGCTTTCTTT. As protein: CASSPSTGEAFF.

The chain is built from TRBV7-2 and TRBJ1-6; 8 bases line up with TRBD1. CDR1 and CDR2 from the germline V gene are SGHTA and FQGNSA. The junction had 9 bases not matched to a gene; V was cut back by 10 bases and J by 10 bases. CDR3 size: 13 residues. The CDR3 DNA follows: TGTGCCACCGGACAGGGTGAGTGGTCACCCCTCCACTTT. The encoded protein is CATGQGEWSPLHF.

This clone was recorded once. This chain links TRBV6-1 with TRBJ2-5; 9 positions agree with TRBD1. CDR1 is MNHNS, CDR2 SASEGT, per germline. The CDR3 runs to 14 residues. V lost 6 bases, J lost 5 bases, and 7 bases stayed unmatched. DNA for the CDR3: TGTGCCAGCAGGGGGACAGGGAAAGGGGAGACCCAGTACTTC. Translated: CASRGTGKGETQYF.

V and J are TRBV19 and TRBJ2-4, with TRBD2 matching 8 bases. J was trimmed by 11 bases and V by 5 bases; bases with no gene match: 11. This CDR3 spans 14 amino acids. Germline CDR1 reads LNHDA; CDR2 reads SQIVND (reference sequence). The DNA of the CDR3 is TGTGCCAGTAGTGATCCGGGACTAGTGCTCCTTCAGTACTTC. The encoded protein is CASSDPGLVLLQYF.

This clone occurred once. This rearrangement joins TRBV11-2 to TRBJ2-7; TRBD1 might be the D (5 bases). Germline V gives CDR1 SGHAT, CDR2 FQNNGV. Between the trimmed V and J ends, which lost 1 base and 3 bases, there was a span of 16 bases. The CDR3 spans 16 residues. Here the CDR3 reads CASSLGRVRNYYEQYF. CDR3 nucleotides: TGTGCCAGCAGCTTAGGCAGGGTCAGGAACTACTACGAGCAGTACTTC. Filled out from reference TRBV11-2 and TRBJ2-7, the complete variable domain reads EAGVAQSPRYKIIEKRQSVAFWCNPISGHATLYWYQQILGQGPKLLIQFQNNGVVDDSQLPKDRFSAERLKGVDSTLKIQPAKLEDSAVYLCASSLGRVRNYYEQYFGPGTRLTVT.

This rearrangement joins TRBV7-3 to TRBJ2-5; D unresolved. Trimming cost V 0 bases and J 5 bases, with 7 bases left between them. This CDR3 is 13 amino acids long. Looked up from germline, CDR1 is SGHTA and CDR2 is FQGTGA. The CDR3 nucleotides read TGTGCCAGCAGCTTAACGAGTCGGGAGACCCAGTACTTC. Amino acids: CASSLTSRETQYF.

The gene calls are TRBV7-2 and TRBJ2-1, with 8 bases aligning to TRBD1. The CDR3 loop spans 15 amino acids. Germline V gene data show CDR1 as SGHTA and CDR2 as FQGNSA. V was clipped by 5 bases and J by 4 bases; unmatched bases: 7. DNA of the CDR3: TGTGCCAGCAGCCCGACAGGGGACGGGTACAATGAGCAGTTCTTC. Its protein product is CASSPTGDGYNEQFF.

The chain joins TRBV6-6 to TRBJ2-2; a possible D gene is TRBD2 (5 bases). The germline V and J ends were trimmed by 5 bases and 5 bases, with 9 bases remaining between them. Per germline, CDR1 MNHNY and CDR2 SVGAGI (reference sequence). This CDR3 spans 13 amino acids. Here the CDR3 reads CASSQGRTGELFF. CDR3 coding DNA: TGTGCCAGCAGTCAAGGGAGAACCGGGGAGCTGTTTTTT.

This chain uses TRBV29-1 with TRBJ1-2, with D perhaps TRBD1 (5 bases). The V end lost 7 bases, the J end lost 4 bases, and 16 bases lay between the germline ends. The CDR3 runs 13 residues. Germline loops: CDR1 SQVTM, CDR2 ANQGSEA. In nucleotides, the CDR3 is TGCAGCGGCGGAGGGCAGGGAGGCTATGGCTACACCTTC. It specifies CSGGGQGGYGYTF.

The chain couples TRBV5-1 to TRBJ2-2; 9 positions agree with TRBD1. The CDR3 loop spans 17 amino acids. J was trimmed by 6 bases and V by 0 bases; bases with no gene match: 9. Germline CDR1 is SGHRS and CDR2 is YFSETQ. CDR3 nucleotides: TGCGCCAGCAGCTTGGAGGACAGGGGTAGTGTCGCCGGGGAGCTGTTTTTT. Its protein product is CASSLEDRGSVAGELFF.

V is TRBV5-6 and J is TRBJ2-3; possible D gene TRBD2, 6 bases. The V and J ends lost 0 bases and 4 bases respectively, with 15 bases between them. This CDR3 is built from 16 residues. Germline CDR1 is SGHDT and CDR2 is YYEEEE. CDR3 loop: CASSLVLTGDADTQYF. The CDR3 nucleotides read TGTGCCAGCAGCTTGGTCCTCACGGGGGACGCAGATACGCAGTATTTT.

The chain is built from TRBV5-1 and TRBJ2-3, with 13 bases fitting TRBD2. The CDR3 consists of 17 residues. V gave up 0 bases and J gave up 4 bases; unmatched junction bases: 5. Germline assignment: CDR1 SGHRS and CDR2 YFSETQ. DNA of the CDR3: TGCGCCAGCAGCTTGGGGACTAGCGGGAGAGTCCCAGATACGCAGTATTTT. It is translated as CASSLGTSGRVPDTQYF.

This chain uses TRBV5-1 with TRBJ2-7; 13 nucleotides match TRBD2. The V segment lost 0 bases and the J segment 7 bases; nucleotides outside the gene matches: 4. The CDR3 has 15 amino acids. The germline V gene encodes CDR1 SGHRS and CDR2 YFSETQ. CDR3 in amino acids: CASSLARLAGGEQYF. The DNA of the CDR3 is TGCGCCAGCAGCTTGGCCAGACTAGCGGGAGGTGAGCAGTACTTC.

This sequence joins TRBV2 and TRBJ1-2; 9 bases fit TRBD1. CDR1 SNHLY and CDR2 FYNNEI come from the germline V gene. The CDR3 extends over 14 amino acids. Germline trimming cut 3 bases from V and 4 bases from J; bases unmatched to any gene: 3. DNA for the CDR3: TGTGCCAGCAGTGAGGGACAGGGCCCCTATGGCTACACCTTC. Its translation: CASSEGQGPYGYTF.

This chain connects TRBV9 to TRBJ2-3, with 11 bases that match TRBD2. V lost 2 bases and J lost 6; bases outside the gene matches: 5. CDR1 is SGDLS, CDR2 YYNGEE, per germline. The CDR3 spans 15 residues. The CDR3 loop reads CASSVTSGRGDTQYF. CDR3 sequence (DNA): TGTGCCAGCAGCGTCACTAGCGGGAGAGGTGATACGCAGTATTTT.

The chain combines TRBV19 with TRBJ2-1; 13 nucleotides match TRBD2. The CDR3 runs 16 residues. CDR1 is LNHDA, CDR2 SQIVND, per germline (reference sequence). J was trimmed by 0 bases and V by 8 bases; bases with no gene match: 4. The CDR3 DNA reads as TGTGCCAGTGGGACTAGCGGGGTCAGCTCCTACAATGAGCAGTTCTTC. Translated: CASGTSGVSSYNEQFF.

The chain links TRBV2 to TRBJ1-6, with TRBD1 matching over 8 bases. Germline loops: CDR1 SNHLY, CDR2 FYNNEI. The CDR3 runs to 14 residues. The J segment lost 7 bases and the V segment lost 7 bases, leaving 6 bases of the junction unmatched. CDR3 in amino acids: CASTQGVLNSPLHF. The CDR3 DNA sequence: TGTGCCAGCACACAGGGGGTACTCAATTCACCCCTCCACTTT. The whole variable domain, filled in from reference TRBV2 and TRBJ1-6, reads EPEVTQTPSHQVTQMGQEVILRCVPISNHLYFYWYRQILGQKVEFLVSFYNNEISEKSEIFDDQFSVERPDGSNFTLKIRSTKLEDSAMYFCASTQGVLNSPLHFGNGTRLTVT.

The chain joins TRBV11-2 to TRBJ2-3, with D possibly TRBD2 on 7 matching bases. The CDR3 is made up of 15 amino acids. V lost 3 bases and J 1 base, leaving 11 bases between the germline ends. Looked up from germline, CDR1 is SGHAT and CDR2 is FQNNGV. The CDR3, as DNA: TGTGCCAGCAGCTTCGGGGGGCTGGGCACAGATACGCAGTATTTT. This gives the protein CASSFGGLGTDTQYF.

This clone has just one count. The V call is TRBV4-1, the J call TRBJ1-2, with 8 bases aligning to TRBD1. The CDR3 length is 13 residues. Trimming removed 4 bases from V and 6 bases from J; junction bases left unmatched: 4. Germline values: CDR1 MGHRA, CDR2 YSYEKL. CDR3 bases: TGCGCCAGCAGCCCTCAGGGGGCTGATGGCTACACCTTC. Translated, it gives CASSPQGADGYTF.

This chain connects TRBV6-1 to TRBJ1-1; maybe TRBD1 (6 bases). Germline assignment: CDR1 MNHNS and CDR2 SASEGT. V dropped 6 bases and J dropped 4 bases, with 15 bases sitting between them. This CDR3 is 14 amino acids long. CDR3 residues: CASRRTEGSTEAFF. The CDR3 bases are TGTGCCAGCAGGCGGACAGAGGGGAGCACTGAAGCTTTCTTT.

This clone has more than one count but fewer than ten. The chain combines TRBV6-1 with TRBJ2-7; TRBD1 agrees at 8 bases. The germline CDR1 and CDR2 sequences are MNHNS and SASEGT. V lost 10 bases, J lost 1 base, and 9 bases stayed unmatched. The CDR3 consists of 14 residues. As DNA, the CDR3 is TGTGCCACCTCGGACAGGGCCTATTCCTACGAGCAGTACTTC. It yields the protein CATSDRAYSYEQYF.

Here the CDR3 reads CASRRQGSSDTQYF. CDR3 coding DNA: TGTGCCAGTAGGCGACAGGGAAGCTCCGATACGCAGTATTTT. The V gene is TRBV19, the J gene TRBJ2-3; 7 nucleotides line up with TRBD1. The CDR3 consists of 14 residues. Germline CDR1 reads LNHDA; CDR2 reads SQIVND (reference sequence). V gave up 6 bases and J gave up 6 bases; unmatched junction bases: 9.

This clone was observed a few times. The chain links TRBV25-1 to TRBJ1-6; maybe TRBD1 (6 bases). The CDR3 is 13 residues long. In germline, CDR1 is MGHDK, CDR2 SYGVNS. V dropped 5 bases and J dropped 9 bases, with 11 bases sitting between them. The CDR3: CASSTGLGSPLHF. The CDR3 DNA is TGTGCCAGCAGTACAGGGTTGGGTTCACCCCTCCACTTT. The full variable domain, in which reference TRBV25-1 and TRBJ1-6 provide the parts outside the CDR3, is EADIYQTPRYLVIGTGKKITLECSQTMGHDKMYWYQQDPGMELHLIHYSYGVNSTEKGDLSSESTVSRIRTEHFPLTLESARPSHTSQYLCASSTGLGSPLHFGNGTRLTVT.

J is TRBJ2-2 and V is TRBV11-3; 8 nucleotides match TRBD1. Germline V gene sequence: CDR1 SGHNT, CDR2 YENEEA. The CDR3 totals 13 residues. The J segment lost 5 bases and the V segment lost 4 bases, leaving 0 bases of the junction unmatched. DNA of the CDR3: TGTGCCAGCAGCTGGACAGGGACCGGGGAGCTGTTTTTT. Translating it yields CASSWTGTGELFF.

The chain carries TRBV10-3 and TRBJ2-7, with TRBD2 matching 8 bases. Germline lookup yields CDR1 ENHRY and CDR2 SYGVKD. The junction had 5 bases not matched to a gene; V was cut back by 3 bases and J by 7 bases. This CDR3 is built from 13 residues. CDR3 coding DNA: TGTGCCATCAGTGAAGGGCTAGCGGGTGAGCAGTACTTC. Protein sequence: CAISEGLAGEQYF.

The V gene is TRBV2, the J gene TRBJ1-5; 9 positions match TRBD1. From germline, CDR1 is SNHLY and CDR2 FYNNEI. The CDR3 consists of 15 residues. V lost 3 bases to trimming and J lost 5 bases; unmatched junction nucleotides: 5. CDR3 sequence reads: CASSDGTGFYQPQHF. In nucleotides, the CDR3 is TGTGCCAGCAGTGACGGGACAGGGTTTTATCAGCCCCAGCATTTT.

The V and J genes are TRBV5-1 and TRBJ2-3; 7 bases map to TRBD2. The CDR3 is made up of 14 amino acids. CDR1 is SGHRS and CDR2 is YFSETQ in the germline V gene. V was clipped by 4 bases and J by 1 base; unmatched bases: 3. The CDR3 reads CASSARGGTDTQYF. CDR3 DNA: TGCGCCAGCAGCGCTCGGGGGGGCACAGATACGCAGTATTTT.

The gene calls are TRBV9 and TRBJ1-3; D is unclear. V lost 4 bases and J lost 1, with 15 bases in between. This CDR3 spans 16 amino acids. In germline, CDR1 is SGDLS, CDR2 YYNGEE. For the CDR3, the DNA is TGTGCCAGCAGCTTAACGGCCTCGGGTTCTGGAAACACCATATATTTT. Amino acids: CASSLTASGSGNTIYF.